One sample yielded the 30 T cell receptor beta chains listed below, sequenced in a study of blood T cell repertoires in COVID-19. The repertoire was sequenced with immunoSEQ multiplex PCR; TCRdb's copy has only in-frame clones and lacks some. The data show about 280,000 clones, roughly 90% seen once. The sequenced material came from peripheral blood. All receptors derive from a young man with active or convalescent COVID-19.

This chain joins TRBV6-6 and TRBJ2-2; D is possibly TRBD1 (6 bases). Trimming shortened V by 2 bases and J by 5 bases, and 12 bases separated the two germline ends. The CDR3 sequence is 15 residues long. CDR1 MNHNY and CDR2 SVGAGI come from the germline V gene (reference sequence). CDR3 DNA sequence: TGTGCCAGCAGTTACCGGGACACCCGGACCGGGGAGCTGTTTTTT. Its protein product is CASSYRDTRTGELFF.

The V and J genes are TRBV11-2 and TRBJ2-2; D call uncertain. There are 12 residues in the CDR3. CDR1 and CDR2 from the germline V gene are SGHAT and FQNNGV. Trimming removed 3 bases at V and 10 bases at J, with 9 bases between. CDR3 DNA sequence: TGTGCCAGCAGCTTTCACCCAGTGGAGCTGTTTTTT. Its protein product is CASSFHPVELFF. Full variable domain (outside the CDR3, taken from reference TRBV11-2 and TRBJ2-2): EAGVAQSPRYKIIEKRQSVAFWCNPISGHATLYWYQQILGQGPKLLIQFQNNGVVDDSQLPKDRFSAERLKGVDSTLKIQPAKLEDSAVYLCASSFHPVELFFGEGSRLTVL.

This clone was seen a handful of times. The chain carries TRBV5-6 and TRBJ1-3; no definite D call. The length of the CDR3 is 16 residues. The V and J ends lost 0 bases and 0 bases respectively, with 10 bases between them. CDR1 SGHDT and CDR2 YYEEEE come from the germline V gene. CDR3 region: CASSLGRGSSGNTIYF. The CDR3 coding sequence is TGTGCCAGCAGCTTGGGACGGGGTAGCTCTGGAAACACCATATATTTT.

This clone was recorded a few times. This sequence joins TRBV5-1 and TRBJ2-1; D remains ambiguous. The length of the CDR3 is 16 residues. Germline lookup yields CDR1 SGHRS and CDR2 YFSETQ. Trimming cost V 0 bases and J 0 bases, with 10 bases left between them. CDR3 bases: TGCGCCAGCAGCTTGGGGCAATCTCCCTCCTACAATGAGCAGTTCTTC. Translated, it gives CASSLGQSPSYNEQFF.

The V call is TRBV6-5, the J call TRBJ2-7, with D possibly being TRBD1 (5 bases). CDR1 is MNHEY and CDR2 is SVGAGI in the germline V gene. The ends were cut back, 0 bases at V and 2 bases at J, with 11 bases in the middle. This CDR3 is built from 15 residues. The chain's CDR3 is CASSYSGRATYEQYF. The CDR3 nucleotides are TGTGCCAGCAGTTACTCGGGCAGGGCCACCTACGAGCAGTACTTC.

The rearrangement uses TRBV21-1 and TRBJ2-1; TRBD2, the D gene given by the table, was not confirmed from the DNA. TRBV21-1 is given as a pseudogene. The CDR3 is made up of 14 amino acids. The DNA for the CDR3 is TGTGCCAGCCGCTTTCGATTGAGGCTGTCCGGGCAGTTCTTC. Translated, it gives CASRFRLRLSGQFF.

CDR3 region: CASSELTGVATDTQYF. The CDR3 DNA is TGCGCCAGCAGTGAGTTAACAGGGGTGGCGACAGATACGCAGTATTTT. The rearrangement uses TRBV10-1 and TRBJ2-3; the match to TRBD1 covers 7 bases. The J segment lost 3 bases and the V segment lost 1 base, leaving 7 bases of the junction unmatched. The length of the CDR3 is 16 residues. The germline CDR1 and CDR2 sequences are WNHNN and SYGVQD (reference sequence).

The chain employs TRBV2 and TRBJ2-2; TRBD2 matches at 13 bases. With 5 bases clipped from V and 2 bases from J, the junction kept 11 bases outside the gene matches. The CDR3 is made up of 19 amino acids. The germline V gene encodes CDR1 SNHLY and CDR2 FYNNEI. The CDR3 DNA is TGTGCCAGCAGTCATAATCCGGGACTAGCGGGGATTAACACCGGGGAGCTGTTTTTT. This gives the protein CASSHNPGLAGINTGELFF.

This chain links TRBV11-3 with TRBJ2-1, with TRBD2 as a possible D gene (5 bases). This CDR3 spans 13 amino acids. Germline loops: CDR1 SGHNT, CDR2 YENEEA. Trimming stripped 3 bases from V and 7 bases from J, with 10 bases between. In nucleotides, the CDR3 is TGTGCCAGCAGCTTTTCTGGCGGGAATGAGCAGTTCTTC. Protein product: CASSFSGGNEQFF.

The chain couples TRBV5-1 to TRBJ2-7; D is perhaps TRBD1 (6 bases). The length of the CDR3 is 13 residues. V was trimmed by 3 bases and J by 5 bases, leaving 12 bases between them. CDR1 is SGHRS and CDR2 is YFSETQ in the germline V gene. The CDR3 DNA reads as TGCGCCAGCAGCTCGGACAGATCCCACGAGCAGTACTTC. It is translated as CASSSDRSHEQYF.

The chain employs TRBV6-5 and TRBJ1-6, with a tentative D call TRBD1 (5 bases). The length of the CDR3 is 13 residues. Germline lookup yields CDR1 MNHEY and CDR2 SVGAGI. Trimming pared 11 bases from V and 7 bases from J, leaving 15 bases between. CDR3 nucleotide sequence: TGTGCCGGAAGAGCAGGGTTGAATTCACCCCTCCACTTT. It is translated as CAGRAGLNSPLHF.

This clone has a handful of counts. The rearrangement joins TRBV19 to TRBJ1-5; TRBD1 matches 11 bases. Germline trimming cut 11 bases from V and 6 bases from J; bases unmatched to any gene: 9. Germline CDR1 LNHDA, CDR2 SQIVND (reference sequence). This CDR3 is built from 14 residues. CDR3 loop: CAGGTGGKSQPQHF. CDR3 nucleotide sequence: TGTGCCGGGGGGACAGGGGGTAAGAGTCAGCCCCAGCATTTT.

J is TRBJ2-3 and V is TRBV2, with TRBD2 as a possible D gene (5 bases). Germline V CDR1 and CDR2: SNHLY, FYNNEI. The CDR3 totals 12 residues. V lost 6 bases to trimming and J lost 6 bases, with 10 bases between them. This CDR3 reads CASSATGDTQYF. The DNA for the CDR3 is TGTGCCAGCAGCGCCACGGGGGATACGCAGTATTTT.

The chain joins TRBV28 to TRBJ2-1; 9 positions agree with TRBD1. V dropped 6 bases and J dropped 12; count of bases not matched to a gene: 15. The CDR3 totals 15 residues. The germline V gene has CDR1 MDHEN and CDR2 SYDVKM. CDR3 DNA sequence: TGTGCCAGCAGCTCACCGGGACAGGGCCTTACCTGGCAGTTCTTC. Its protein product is CASSSPGQGLTWQFF.

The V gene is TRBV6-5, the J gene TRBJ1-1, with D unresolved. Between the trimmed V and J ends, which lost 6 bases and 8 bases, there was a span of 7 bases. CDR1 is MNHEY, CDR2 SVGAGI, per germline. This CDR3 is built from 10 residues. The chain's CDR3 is CASSGIEAFF. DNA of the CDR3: TGTGCCAGCAGCGGGATAGAAGCTTTCTTT.

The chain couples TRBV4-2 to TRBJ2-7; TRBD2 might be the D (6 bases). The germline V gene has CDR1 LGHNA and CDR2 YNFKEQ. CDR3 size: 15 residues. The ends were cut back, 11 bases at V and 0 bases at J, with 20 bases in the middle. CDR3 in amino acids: CAGTEGTLSSYEQYF. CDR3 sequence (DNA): TGTGCCGGAACGGAGGGAACCCTCAGCTCCTACGAGCAGTACTTC.

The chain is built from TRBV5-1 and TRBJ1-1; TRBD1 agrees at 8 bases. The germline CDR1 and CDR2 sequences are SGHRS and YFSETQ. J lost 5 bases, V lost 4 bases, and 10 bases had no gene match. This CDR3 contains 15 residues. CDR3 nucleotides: TGCGCCAGCAGCCCGTCCGAGGACAGGGTGACTGAAGCTTTCTTT. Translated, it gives CASSPSEDRVTEAFF. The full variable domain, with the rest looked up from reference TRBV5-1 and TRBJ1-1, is KAGVTQTPRYLIKTRGQQVTLSCSPISGHRSVSWYQQTPGQGLQFLFEYFSETQRNKGNFPGRFSGRQFSNSRSEMNVSTLELGDSALYLCASSPSEDRVTEAFFGQGTRLTVV.

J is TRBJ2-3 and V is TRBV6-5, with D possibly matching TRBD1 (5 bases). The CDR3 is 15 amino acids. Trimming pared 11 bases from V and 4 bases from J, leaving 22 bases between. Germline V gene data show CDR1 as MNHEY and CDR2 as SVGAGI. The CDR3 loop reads CALQSDSSWADTQYF. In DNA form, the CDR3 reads TGTGCCCTTCAATCCGACAGTTCTTGGGCAGATACGCAGTATTTT.

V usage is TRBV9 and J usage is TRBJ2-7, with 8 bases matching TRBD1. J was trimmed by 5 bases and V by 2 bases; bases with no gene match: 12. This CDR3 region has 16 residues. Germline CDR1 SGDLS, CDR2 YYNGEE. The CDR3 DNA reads TGTGCCAGCAGCGTGGCCGGGACAGGCCTCATTCACGAGCAGTACTTC. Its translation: CASSVAGTGLIHEQYF.

CDR3: CASSEGQVQPQHF. CDR3 nucleotide sequence: TGTGCCAGCAGTGAAGGGCAGGTCCAGCCCCAGCATTTT. The rearrangement uses TRBV6-1 and TRBJ1-5; D ambiguous. Deletions cut 1 base from V and 7 bases from J, with 8 bases between. Germline V gene sequence: CDR1 MNHNS, CDR2 SASEGT. The CDR3 length is 13 residues.

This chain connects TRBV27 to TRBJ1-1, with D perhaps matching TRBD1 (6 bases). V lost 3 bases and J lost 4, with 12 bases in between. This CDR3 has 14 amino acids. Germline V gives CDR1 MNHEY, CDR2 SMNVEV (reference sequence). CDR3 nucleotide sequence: TGTGCCAGCAGTTTGGTTCGAGGGGGCACTGAAGCTTTCTTT. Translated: CASSLVRGGTEAFF.

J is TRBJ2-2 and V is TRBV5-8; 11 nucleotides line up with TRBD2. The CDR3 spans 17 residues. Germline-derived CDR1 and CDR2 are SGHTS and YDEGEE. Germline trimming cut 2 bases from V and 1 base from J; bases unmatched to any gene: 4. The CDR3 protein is CASSFGTSGGNTGELFF. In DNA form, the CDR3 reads TGTGCCAGCAGCTTCGGGACTAGCGGAGGGAACACCGGGGAGCTGTTTTTT. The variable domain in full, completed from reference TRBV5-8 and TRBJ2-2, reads EAGVTQSPTHLIKTRGQQATLRCSPISGHTSVYWYQQALGLGLQFLLWYDEGEERNRGNFPPRFSGRQFPNYSSELNVNALELEDSALYLCASSFGTSGGNTGELFFGEGSRLTVL.

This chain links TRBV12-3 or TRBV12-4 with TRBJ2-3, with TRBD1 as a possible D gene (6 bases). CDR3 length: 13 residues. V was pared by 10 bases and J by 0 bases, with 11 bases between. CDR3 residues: CATSTGSTDTQYF. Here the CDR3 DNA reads TGTGCCACCTCTACAGGGAGCACAGATACGCAGTATTTT.

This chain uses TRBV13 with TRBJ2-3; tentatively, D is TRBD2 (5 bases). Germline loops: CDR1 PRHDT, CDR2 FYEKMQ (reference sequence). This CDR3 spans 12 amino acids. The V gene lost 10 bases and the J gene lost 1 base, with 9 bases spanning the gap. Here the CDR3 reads CATPGGTDTQYF. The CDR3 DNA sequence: TGTGCCACGCCCGGGGGCACAGATACGCAGTATTTT.

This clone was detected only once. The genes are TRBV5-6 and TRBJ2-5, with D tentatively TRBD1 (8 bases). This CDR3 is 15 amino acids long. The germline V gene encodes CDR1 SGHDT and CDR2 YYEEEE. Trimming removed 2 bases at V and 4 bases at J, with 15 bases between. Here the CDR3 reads CASSLHRGGLETQYF. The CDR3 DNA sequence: TGTGCCAGCAGCTTACACAGGGGGGGATTAGAGACCCAGTACTTC.

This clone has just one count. In DNA form, the CDR3 reads TGTGCCAGCAGCCGACCGACAGTTAATCAGCCCCAGCATTTT. Its protein product is CASSRPTVNQPQHF. The gene calls are TRBV14 and TRBJ1-5, with D possibly TRBD1 on 5 matching bases. The CDR3 runs to 14 residues. Germline CDR1 and CDR2: SGHDN and FVKESK. V gave up 4 bases and J gave up 4 bases, with 11 bases separating them.

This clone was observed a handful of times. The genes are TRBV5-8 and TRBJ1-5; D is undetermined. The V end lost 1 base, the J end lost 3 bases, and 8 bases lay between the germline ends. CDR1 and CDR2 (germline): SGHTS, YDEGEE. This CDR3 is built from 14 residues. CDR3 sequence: CASSLPPFNQPQHF. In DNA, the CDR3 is TGTGCCAGCAGCTTGCCCCCGTTCAATCAGCCCCAGCATTTT.

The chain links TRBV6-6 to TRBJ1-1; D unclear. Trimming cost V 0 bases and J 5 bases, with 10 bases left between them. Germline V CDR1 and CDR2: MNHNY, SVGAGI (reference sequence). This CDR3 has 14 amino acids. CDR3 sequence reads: CASSYSHSGTEAFF. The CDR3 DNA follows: TGTGCCAGCAGTTACTCACACTCGGGAACTGAAGCTTTCTTT.

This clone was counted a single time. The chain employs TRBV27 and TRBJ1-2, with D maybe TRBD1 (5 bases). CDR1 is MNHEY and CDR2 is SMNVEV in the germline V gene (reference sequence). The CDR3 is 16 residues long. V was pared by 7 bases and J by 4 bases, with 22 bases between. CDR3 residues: CASTFQAGQGPYGYTF. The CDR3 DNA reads TGTGCCAGCACATTTCAGGCGGGGCAGGGTCCCTATGGCTACACCTTC.

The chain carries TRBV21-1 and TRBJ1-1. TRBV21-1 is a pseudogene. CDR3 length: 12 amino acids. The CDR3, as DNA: TGTGCCAGCAGCGCGGCCTGGATGGATGCTTTCTTT. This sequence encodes CASSAAWMDAFF.